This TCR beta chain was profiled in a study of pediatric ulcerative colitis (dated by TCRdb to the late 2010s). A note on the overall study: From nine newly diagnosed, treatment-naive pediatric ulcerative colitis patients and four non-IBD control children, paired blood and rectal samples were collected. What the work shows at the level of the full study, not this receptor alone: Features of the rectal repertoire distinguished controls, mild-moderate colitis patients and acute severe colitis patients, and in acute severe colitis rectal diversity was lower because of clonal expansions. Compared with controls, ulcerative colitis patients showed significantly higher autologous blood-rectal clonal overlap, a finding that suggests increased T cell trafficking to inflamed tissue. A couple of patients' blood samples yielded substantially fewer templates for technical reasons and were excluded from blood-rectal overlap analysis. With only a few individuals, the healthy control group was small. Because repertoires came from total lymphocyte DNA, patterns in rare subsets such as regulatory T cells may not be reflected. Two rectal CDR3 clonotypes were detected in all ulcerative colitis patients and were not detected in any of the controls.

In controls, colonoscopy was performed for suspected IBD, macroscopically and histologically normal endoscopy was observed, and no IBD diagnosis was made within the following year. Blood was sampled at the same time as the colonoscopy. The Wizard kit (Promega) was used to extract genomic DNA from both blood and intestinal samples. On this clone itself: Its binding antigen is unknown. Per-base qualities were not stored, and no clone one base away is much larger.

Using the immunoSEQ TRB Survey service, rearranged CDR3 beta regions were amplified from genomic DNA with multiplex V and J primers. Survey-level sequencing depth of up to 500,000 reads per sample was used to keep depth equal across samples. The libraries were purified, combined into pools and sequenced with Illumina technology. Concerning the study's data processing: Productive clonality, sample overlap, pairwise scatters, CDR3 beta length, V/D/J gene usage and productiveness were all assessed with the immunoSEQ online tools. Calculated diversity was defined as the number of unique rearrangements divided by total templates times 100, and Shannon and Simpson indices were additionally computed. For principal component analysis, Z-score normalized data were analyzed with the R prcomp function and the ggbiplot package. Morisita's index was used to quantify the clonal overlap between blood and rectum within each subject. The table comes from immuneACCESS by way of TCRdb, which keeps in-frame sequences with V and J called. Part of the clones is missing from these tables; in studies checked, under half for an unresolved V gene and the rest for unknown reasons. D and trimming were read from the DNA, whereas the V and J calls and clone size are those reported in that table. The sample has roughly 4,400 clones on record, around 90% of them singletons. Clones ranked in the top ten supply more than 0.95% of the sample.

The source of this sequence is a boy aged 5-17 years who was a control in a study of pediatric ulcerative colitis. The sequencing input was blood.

The CDR3 in this case is CASSREPGQNYGYTF. The DNA sequence reads TGCGCCAGCAGCCGAGAACCGGGACAGAACTATGGCTACACCTTC. The V and J genes are TRBV4-3 and TRBJ1-2; TRBD1 aligns with 7 central bases. Taken from the germline V gene, the CDR1 and CDR2 loops are LGHNA and YSLEER. The CDR3 runs 15 amino acids, cysteine and phenylalanine included. The entry retains the CDR3 DNA only, 45 bases that are in frame from base 1. The germline V end is reduced by 4 bases and the J end by 2 bases; junction bases left unmatched: 7.